This entry lists 5 T cell receptor beta chains sequenced from one sample in a study of technical replicates of blood from a handful of donors (dated by TCRdb to the late 2010s). Library preparation used the immunoSEQ multiplex PCR assay. In TCRdb, the immuneACCESS table is reduced to in-frame sequences with V and J assigned. These tables do not hold every clone; where another copy was compared, an unresolved V gene accounts for under half, and the others remain unexplained. The sample profile shows 62,000 or so clones; about 87% of them were found once. Of the sample, about 5.2% is held by the ten largest clones. Sequenced: PBMCs. These receptors all come from a human donor in good health. Some clones in this sample may be carry-over from other donors' samples.

The chain is built from TRBV5-6 and TRBJ2-6; D is ambiguous. V lost 4 bases to trimming and J lost 3 bases, with 5 bases between them. Germline-derived CDR1 and CDR2 are SGHDT and YYEEEE. The CDR3 runs 13 residues. CDR3 DNA sequence: TGTGCCAGCAGCCGAGATGGGGCCAACGTCCTGACTTTC. It yields the protein CASSRDGANVLTF.

The chain carries TRBV20-1 and TRBJ2-5; D gene ambiguous. The CDR3 covers 10 residues. Trimming removed 6 bases at V and 2 bases at J, with 4 bases between. Germline assignment: CDR1 DFQATT and CDR2 SNEGSKA (reference sequence). The CDR3 region has the DNA TGCAGTGCCACACAAGAGACCCAGTACTTC. Protein product: CSATQETQYF.

The rearrangement joins TRBV4-2 to TRBJ1-2; D not certain. The CDR3 contains 13 residues. The germline V and J ends were trimmed by 1 base and 4 bases, with 7 bases remaining between them. The germline gives CDR1 LGHNA, CDR2 YNFKEQ. In DNA form, the CDR3 reads TGTGCCAGCAGCCAAGCCCCCATCTATGGCTACACCTTC. Encoded protein: CASSQAPIYGYTF.

The chain recombines TRBV6-5 with TRBJ1-2; D possibly corresponds to TRBD1 (5 bases). In germline, CDR1 is MNHEY, CDR2 SVGAGI. The V and J ends lost 3 bases and 5 bases respectively, with 19 bases between them. There are 16 residues in the CDR3. The chain's CDR3 is CASSYRRRAGEYGYTF. The CDR3 nucleotides read TGTGCCAGCAGTTATAGGCGCAGGGCGGGAGAGTATGGCTACACCTTC.

V and J are TRBV7-9 and TRBJ2-7; 10 positions match TRBD1. With 2 bases clipped from V and 4 bases from J, the junction kept 2 bases outside the gene matches. The germline V gene encodes CDR1 SEHNR and CDR2 FQNEAQ (reference sequence). CDR3 length equals 14 residues. The CDR3 DNA reads as TGTGCCAGCAGCTTATCGGACAGGGGGTACGAGCAGTACTTC. It codes for CASSLSDRGYEQYF. Based on the CDR3 plus reference TRBV7-9 and TRBJ2-7, the full variable domain is DTGVSQNPRHKITKRGQNVTFRCDPISEHNRLYWYRQTLGQGPEFLTYFQNEAQLEKSRLLSDRFSAERPKGSFSTLEIQRTEQGDSAMYLCASSLSDRGYEQYFGPGTRLTVT.